The 7 T cell receptor beta chains in this list originate from one sample, sequenced in a study of Ad26.COV2.S vaccination and SARS-CoV-2 variants. The method was immunoSEQ multiplex PCR; TCRdb's version includes in-frame clones alone and lacks a portion of them. The sample has about 370,000 clones, around nine tenths seen once. Treatment reported: around 19 received Ad26.COV2.S at low or high dose, single or two shots; about 5 received placebo; per-sample allocation not given. The samples were gathered on day 63 after the first injection of vaccine or placebo. Sequencing was performed on peripheral blood, taken in a trial of Ad26.COV2.S vaccine versus placebo. The origin of the receptors is a person between 18 and 60 years old who received the Ad26.COV2.S COVID-19 vaccine or a placebo.

The V call is TRBV1, the J call TRBJ2-1; TRBD2 is taken as the D call from the table, unchecked against the DNA. TRBV1 is deemed a pseudogene. This CDR3 comprises 16 residues. The CDR3 DNA reads TGCACCAGCAGCGTTCCACTAGCGTGTGCCTACAATGAGCAGTTCTTC. This codes for CTSSVPLACAYNEQFF.

The chain combines TRBV11-3 with TRBJ2-7; 11 positions agree with TRBD2. Per the germline V gene, CDR1 is SGHNT and CDR2 is YENEEA. The CDR3 is 18 residues long. The junction had 14 bases not matched to a gene; V was cut back by 6 bases and J by 1 base. The CDR3 here is CASSPGLAVLKGSYEQYF. CDR3 DNA sequence: TGTGCCAGCAGTCCGGGACTAGCGGTTCTGAAGGGGTCCTACGAGCAGTACTTC.

The chain links TRBV27 to TRBJ1-1, with D unclear. This CDR3 has 16 amino acids. Trimming shortened V by 5 bases and J by 1 base, and 17 bases separated the two germline ends. CDR1 MNHEY and CDR2 SMNVEV come from the germline V gene (reference sequence). CDR3 residues: CASSPLFGLRNTEAFF. The CDR3 DNA is TGTGCCAGCAGTCCCCTTTTTGGTCTACGGAACACTGAAGCTTTCTTT.

In its sample, this clone ranks as medium-sized (0.01 to 0.1%). The genes are TRBV6-5 and TRBJ2-2; D gene ambiguous. The CDR3 covers 15 residues. Looked up from germline, CDR1 is MNHEY and CDR2 is SVGAGI. The germline V and J ends were trimmed by 1 base and 6 bases, with 12 bases remaining between them. CDR3 region: CASSYLIKGAGELFF. DNA for the CDR3: TGTGCCAGCAGTTACTTAATAAAGGGCGCCGGGGAGCTGTTTTTT.

The J gene is TRBJ2-1, the V gene TRBV14; the D gene is possibly TRBD1 (6 bases). The CDR3 sequence is 19 residues long. V was shortened by 0 bases and J by 4 bases, with 22 bases between the two germline ends. Germline V gene sequence: CDR1 SGHDN, CDR2 FVKESK. Here the CDR3 DNA reads TGTGCCAGCAGCCAAGAAAGCAGTATAGCGAGGACAGAGTACAATGAGCAGTTCTTC. Amino acids: CASSQESSIARTEYNEQFF.

The rearrangement links TRBV7-9 to TRBJ2-1; 14 nucleotides line up with TRBD2. The germline V gene encodes CDR1 SEHNR and CDR2 FQNEAQ (reference sequence). The V segment lost 6 bases and the J segment 7 bases; nucleotides outside the gene matches: 5. The CDR3 extends over 15 amino acids. CDR3 loop: CASRSGLAGANEQFF. The CDR3 nucleotides read TGTGCCAGCAGATCGGGACTAGCGGGAGCTAATGAGCAGTTCTTC.

The rearrangement joins TRBV21-1 to TRBJ2-3; the table's TRBD2 call for D was not verified on the DNA. TRBV21-1 is classified as a pseudogene. CDR3 length equals 14 residues. The CDR3 loop is CASSKDGSTDTQYF. Written as DNA, the CDR3 is TGTGCCAGCAGCAAAGACGGGAGCACAGATACGCAGTATTTT.